One sample yielded the 25 T cell receptor beta chains listed below, sequenced in a study of OX40 agonist ivuxolimab in advanced cancers. The table came from immunoSEQ multiplex PCR; TCRdb's copy has only in-frame clones and leaves some out. Of about 80,000 clones listed, about nine tenths are singletons. The material sequenced was CD4+ or CD8+ T cells sorted from blood, taken in a trial of the OX40 agonist ivuxolimab. Receptors originate from an adult with an advanced solid tumor such as melanoma, head and neck, liver or kidney cancer.

This rearrangement joins TRBV5-4 to TRBJ1-2, with D perhaps matching TRBD1 (6 bases). Looked up from germline, CDR1 is SGHNT and CDR2 is YYREEE (reference sequence). The germline V and J ends were trimmed by 4 bases and 2 bases, with 12 bases remaining between them. CDR3 size: 14 residues. CDR3 sequence: CASSPGAPNYGYTF. The CDR3 nucleotides are TGTGCCAGCAGCCCAGGGGCCCCCAACTATGGCTACACCTTC.

The chain employs TRBV27 and TRBJ2-5, with a tentative D call TRBD2 (6 bases). V lost 4 bases and J 2 bases, leaving 11 bases between the germline ends. Looked up from germline, CDR1 is MNHEY and CDR2 is SMNVEV (reference sequence). The length of the CDR3 is 14 residues. Here the CDR3 DNA reads TGTGCCAGCAGTTCCACAGGACTACAAGAGACCCAGTACTTC. It is translated as CASSSTGLQETQYF.

CDR3 sequence (DNA): TGTGCCAGCAGTTTGGGGCGCGGGACAGATAAGCTCTACGAGCAGTACTTC. Translated, it gives CASSLGRGTDKLYEQYF. This chain connects TRBV11-3 to TRBJ2-7; a possible D gene is TRBD1 (7 bases). The CDR3 is 17 residues long. Trimming took 6 bases from V and 3 from J, leaving 24 bases between them. Germline loops: CDR1 SGHNT, CDR2 YENEEA.

The chain links TRBV15 to TRBJ2-5, with D tentatively TRBD1 (6 bases). The germline V gene encodes CDR1 LNHNV and CDR2 YYDKDF (reference sequence). The CDR3 length is 16 residues. Between the trimmed V and J ends, which lost 0 bases and 2 bases, there was a span of 13 bases. The CDR3 sequence is CATSRDYVQGQETQYF. The CDR3 DNA follows: TGTGCCACCAGCAGAGATTACGTTCAGGGGCAAGAGACCCAGTACTTC. Full variable domain (missing parts from reference TRBV15 and TRBJ2-5): DAMVIQNPRYQVTQFGKPVTLSCSQTLNHNVMYWYQQKSSQAPKLLFHYYDKDFNNEADTPDNFQSRRPNTSFCFLDIRSPGLGDTAMYLCATSRDYVQGQETQYFGPGTRLLVL.

This chain uses TRBV18 with TRBJ1-2; 7 bases agree with TRBD1. This CDR3 contains 15 residues. V dropped 2 bases and J dropped 5; count of bases not matched to a gene: 8. The germline V gene encodes CDR1 KGHSH and CDR2 LQKENI. The CDR3 reads CASSPSDRLGYGYTF. In DNA, the CDR3 is TGTGCCAGCTCACCATCGGACAGGTTGGGGTATGGCTACACCTTC.

This clone was seen a few times. The chain employs TRBV18 and TRBJ2-1; a weak D match, TRBD2 (6 bases). Germline CDR1 reads KGHSH; CDR2 reads LQKENI. The CDR3 has 13 amino acids. Trimming left V 5 bases short and J 12 bases short, with 17 bases between. The CDR3 sequence: CASSTSLEGGQFF. The DNA of the CDR3 is TGTGCCAGCTCAACTAGTCTGGAGGGTGGGCAGTTCTTC. The full variable domain, rest sourced from reference TRBV18 and TRBJ2-1, is NAGVMQNPRHLVRRRGQEARLRCSPMKGHSHVYWYRQLPEEGLKFMVYLQKENIIDESGMPKERFSAEFPKEGPSILRIQQVVRGDSAAYFCASSTSLEGGQFFGPGTRLTVL.

The rearrangement uses TRBV5-4 and TRBJ2-1; a weak D match, TRBD2 (6 bases). The germline V gene has CDR1 SGHNT and CDR2 YYREEE (reference sequence). Trimming shortened V by 4 bases and J by 0 bases, and 14 bases separated the two germline ends. This CDR3 region has 16 residues. The DNA for the CDR3 is TGTGCCAGCAGCCCGGCTGGGACTGGCTCCTACAATGAGCAGTTCTTC. Encoded protein: CASSPAGTGSYNEQFF.

This clone has only one observation. V and J are TRBV5-1 and TRBJ2-5; D gene uncertain. The CDR3 contains 14 residues. V lost 0 bases and J 3 bases, leaving 9 bases between the germline ends. The V gene's germline CDR1 is SGHRS and CDR2 YFSETQ. This CDR3 reads CASSLGRAEETQYF. DNA of the CDR3: TGCGCCAGCAGCTTGGGACGGGCAGAAGAGACCCAGTACTTC.

The chain is built from TRBV4-2 and TRBJ2-1, with TRBD1 as a possible D gene (5 bases). The germline CDR1 and CDR2 sequences are LGHNA and YNFKEQ. The CDR3 loop spans 16 amino acids. The germline V and J ends were trimmed by 1 base and 5 bases, with 15 bases remaining between them. CDR3 sequence (DNA): TGTGCCAGCAGCCAAGGGCCCAGGGTTGGGGACAATGAGCAGTTCTTC. Amino acids: CASSQGPRVGDNEQFF.

The gene calls are TRBV5-6 and TRBJ1-6; D might be TRBD1 (6 bases). This CDR3 is 14 amino acids long. Germline V gene data show CDR1 as SGHDT and CDR2 as YYEEEE. V lost 3 bases, J lost 9 bases, and 13 bases lay in between. Written as DNA, the CDR3 is TGTGCCAGCAGCTCATGGGGGCCCACTTCACCCCTCCACTTT. This encodes CASSSWGPTSPLHF.

This chain links TRBV11-1 with TRBJ2-7; D not resolved. This CDR3 has 15 residues. The germline V gene encodes CDR1 SGHAT and CDR2 FQDESV (reference sequence). Trimming shortened V by 3 bases and J by 1 base, and 13 bases separated the two germline ends. The chain's CDR3 is CASSFEASYSYEQYF. The CDR3 DNA is TGTGCCAGCAGCTTTGAGGCTAGTTATTCCTACGAGCAGTACTTC.

The sample holds one count of this clone. The chain couples TRBV6-5 to TRBJ1-5; D not certain. CDR3 length: 15 amino acids. Germline CDR1 MNHEY, CDR2 SVGAGI. V was trimmed by 4 bases and J by 2 bases, leaving 12 bases between them. This chain's CDR3 is CASSFRSGGNQPQHF. CDR3 coding DNA: TGTGCCAGCAGTTTCCGCAGTGGGGGCAATCAGCCCCAGCATTTT.

This chain uses TRBV5-1 with TRBJ1-1; D remains ambiguous. V was cut by 0 bases and J by 1 base, with 10 bases left in between. The CDR3 sequence is 15 residues long. Germline assignment: CDR1 SGHRS and CDR2 YFSETQ. The CDR3 coding sequence is TGCGCCAGCAGCTTGGCCGGTGGAGGGAACACTGAAGCTTTCTTT. Translating gives CASSLAGGGNTEAFF.

CDR3 residues: CASSLGARGYLETQYF. CDR3 sequence (DNA): TGTGCCAGCAGTTTAGGAGCCAGGGGGTATCTGGAGACCCAGTACTTC. J is TRBJ2-5 and V is TRBV6-5; TRBD1 matches 7 bases. This CDR3 region has 16 residues. V gave up 4 bases and J gave up 5 bases; unmatched junction bases: 13. Germline V gene data show CDR1 as MNHEY and CDR2 as SVGAGI.

The chain links TRBV9 to TRBJ2-2, with TRBD1 identical over 8 bases. Germline loops: CDR1 SGDLS, CDR2 YYNGEE. This CDR3 contains 15 residues. V shed 3 bases, J shed 6 bases, and the junction held 7 bases outside the gene matches. CDR3 amino acids: CASSGRTGRSGELFF. Here the CDR3 DNA reads TGTGCCAGCAGCGGACGGACAGGGAGGTCCGGGGAGCTGTTTTTT.

The chain has TRBV14 and TRBJ2-2; TRBD2 agrees at 8 bases. Germline trimming cut 1 base from V and 3 bases from J; bases unmatched to any gene: 1. The CDR3 runs to 15 residues. Per the germline V gene, CDR1 is SGHDN and CDR2 is FVKESK. Here the CDR3 reads CASSQGLAYTGELFF. In nucleotides, the CDR3 is TGTGCCAGCAGCCAAGGACTAGCGTACACCGGGGAGCTGTTTTTT.

The chain has TRBV6-1 and TRBJ2-5; D is unclear. V lost 3 bases and J lost 0, with 5 bases in between. Per the germline V gene, CDR1 is MNHNS and CDR2 is SASEGT. The CDR3 runs 13 residues. The chain's CDR3 is CASSERHQETQYF. CDR3 DNA sequence: TGTGCCAGCAGTGAGCGGCACCAAGAGACCCAGTACTTC.

The rearrangement links TRBV19 to TRBJ1-2; 7 positions agree with TRBD1. V shed 3 bases and J 5 bases; nucleotides not matched to a gene: 3. The CDR3 spans 13 residues. Germline values: CDR1 LNHDA, CDR2 SQIVND (reference sequence). The CDR3 bases are TGTGCCAGTAGTATCGACAGGGAATATGGCTACACCTTC. Its protein product is CASSIDREYGYTF.

This chain uses TRBV19 with TRBJ1-1; D ambiguous. Germline loops: CDR1 LNHDA, CDR2 SQIVND (reference sequence). Trimming pared 6 bases from V and 7 bases from J, leaving 9 bases between. The CDR3 has 11 residues. CDR3 sequence: CASSMYGEAFF. In DNA, the CDR3 is TGTGCCAGTAGCATGTACGGTGAAGCTTTCTTT.

This clone turned up a few times. The V and J genes are TRBV7-7 and TRBJ2-2; 14 bases match TRBD2. The germline V gene encodes CDR1 SSHAT and CDR2 FNYEAQ (reference sequence). V was clipped by 4 bases and J by 6 bases; unmatched bases: 1. This CDR3 region has 15 residues. The CDR3 sequence is CASSSTSGRAGELFF. CDR3 nucleotide sequence: TGTGCCAGCAGCTCGACTAGCGGGAGGGCCGGGGAGCTGTTTTTT.

The rearrangement links TRBV28 to TRBJ2-1, with 8 bases matching TRBD2. This CDR3 has 15 residues. V lost 8 bases, J lost 7 bases, and 13 bases stayed unmatched. Germline V CDR1 and CDR2: MDHEN, SYDVKM. The CDR3 is CASLEASGFGNEQFF. DNA of the CDR3: TGTGCCAGCCTAGAGGCTAGCGGGTTCGGGAATGAGCAGTTCTTC. The entire variable domain, with the rest obtained from reference TRBV28 and TRBJ2-1, is as follows: DVKVTQSSRYLVKRTGEKVFLECVQDMDHENMFWYRQDPGLGLRLIYFSYDVKMKEKGDIPEGYSVSREKKERFSLILESASTNQTSMYLCASLEASGFGNEQFFGPGTRLTVL.

The chain joins TRBV19 to TRBJ2-1; the match to TRBD1 covers 11 bases. The CDR3 totals 16 residues. With 0 bases clipped from V and 6 bases from J, the junction kept 4 bases outside the gene matches. Germline assignment: CDR1 LNHDA and CDR2 SQIVND (reference sequence). The CDR3: CASSIDRGQGGNEQFF. The CDR3, as DNA: TGTGCCAGTAGTATAGATCGGGGACAGGGGGGCAATGAGCAGTTCTTC. Full variable domain (remainder filled in from reference TRBV19 and TRBJ2-1): DGGITQSPKYLFRKEGQNVTLSCEQNLNHDAMYWYRQDPGQGLRLIYYSQIVNDFQKGDIAEGYSVSREKKESFPLTVTSAQKNPTAFYLCASSIDRGQGGNEQFFGPGTRLTVL.

Written as DNA, the CDR3 is TGTGCCAGCAGCTCCAGGGGCGAGCAGTACTTC. Protein sequence: CASSSRGEQYF. This chain connects TRBV7-9 to TRBJ2-7, with D perhaps matching TRBD1 (6 bases). Trimming cost V 4 bases and J 6 bases, with 7 bases left between them. The CDR3 consists of 11 residues. Germline-derived CDR1 and CDR2 are SEHNR and FQNEAQ (reference sequence).

The rearrangement links TRBV7-8 to TRBJ1-5, with D perhaps TRBD1 (5 bases). Trimming took off 5 bases at V and 9 bases at J, with 14 bases between the two ends. Germline V gene lookup returns CDR1 SGHVS and CDR2 FQNEAQ. CDR3 size: 13 residues. DNA of the CDR3: TGTGCCAGCAGCCCGGGACCGTTGGTGCCCCAGCATTTT. It encodes CASSPGPLVPQHF.

This clone was found a few times. The V gene is TRBV27, the J gene TRBJ2-2; no clear D gene. Looked up from germline, CDR1 is MNHEY and CDR2 is SMNVEV (reference sequence). This CDR3 contains 14 residues. Trimming took 7 bases from V and 8 from J, leaving 17 bases between them. The CDR3 DNA sequence: TGTGCCAGCACATTCCTTAGCTCTTGGGGGGAGCTGTTTTTT. Amino acid sequence: CASTFLSSWGELFF.